Following are 26 T cell receptor beta chains from one sample sequenced in a study of cytomegalovirus exposure and HLA in healthy donors. Use of 60 Vbeta and 13 Jbeta primers characterized the PCR. Here immunoSEQ multiplex PCR was the method, and the copy in TCRdb shows in-frame clones only, minus some. The sample consists of 100,000 or so clones, roughly four fifths of them appearing once. Sequencing used PBMCs. Receptors originate from a male donor in good health and CMV-seropositive.

This clone occurred a few times. This sequence joins TRBV5-6 and TRBJ2-7, with 10 bases identical to TRBD1. The CDR3 is 13 residues long. With V trimmed by 4 bases and J by 6 bases, 4 bases remained unmatched. CDR1 and CDR2 from the germline V gene are SGHDT and YYEEEE. Here the CDR3 DNA reads TGTGCCAGCAGCAGGGGACAGGGGTTCGAGCAGTACTTC. Its protein is CASSRGQGFEQYF. The full variable domain, rest sourced from reference TRBV5-6 and TRBJ2-7, is DAGVTQSPTHLIKTRGQQVTLRCSPKSGHDTVSWYQQALGQGPQFIFQYYEEEERQRGNFPDRFSGHQFPNYSSELNVNALLLGDSALYLCASSRGQGFEQYFGPGTRLTVT.

This chain links TRBV10-3 with TRBJ2-2; TRBD1 matches at 7 bases. Germline V gene lookup returns CDR1 ENHRY and CDR2 SYGVKD. V lost 4 bases to trimming and J lost 4 bases; unmatched junction nucleotides: 3. The length of the CDR3 is 14 residues. As DNA, the CDR3 is TGTGCCATCAGTGGGGACAGACGCACCGGGGAGCTGTTTTTT. Translating it yields CAISGDRRTGELFF.

CDR3 loop: CASSPGWVSSGSTDTQYF. The CDR3, as DNA: TGCGCCAGCAGCCCAGGGTGGGTTTCTAGCGGTAGCACAGATACGCAGTATTTT. The V and J genes are TRBV5-1 and TRBJ2-3, with 7 bases identical to TRBD2. CDR3 length equals 18 residues. V shed 4 bases and J 0 bases; nucleotides not matched to a gene: 14. Germline lookup yields CDR1 SGHRS and CDR2 YFSETQ. Combining the CDR3 with reference TRBV5-1 and TRBJ2-3 gives the whole variable domain KAGVTQTPRYLIKTRGQQVTLSCSPISGHRSVSWYQQTPGQGLQFLFEYFSETQRNKGNFPGRFSGRQFSNSRSEMNVSTLELGDSALYLCASSPGWVSSGSTDTQYFGPGTRLTVL.

The chain links TRBV6-1 to TRBJ2-7, with 7 bases aligning to TRBD1. With V trimmed by 6 bases and J by 3 bases, 11 bases remained unmatched. The CDR3 has 15 residues. Germline CDR1 reads MNHNS; CDR2 reads SASEGT. This CDR3 is CASSPRDRSNYEQYF. The CDR3 DNA is TGTGCCAGCAGCCCCCGGGACAGATCCAACTACGAGCAGTACTTC.

In this sample, this clone turned up a few times. The V gene is TRBV5-4, the J gene TRBJ2-4; 8 bases are a match to TRBD2. The CDR3 is made up of 17 amino acids. Unmatched junction bases numbered 13, after V lost 6 bases and J lost 2 bases. Germline values: CDR1 SGHNT, CDR2 YYREEE (reference sequence). CDR3 sequence (DNA): TGTGCCAGCACCAGATTGGGCGGGGGGAGTTCCAAAAACATTCAGTACTTC. Its translation: CASTRLGGGSSKNIQYF.

Only a few counts were recorded for this clone. The V and J genes are TRBV4-1 and TRBJ1-1; 7 bases fit TRBD1. Germline V CDR1 and CDR2: MGHRA, YSYEKL. CDR3 length equals 16 residues. The V gene end was trimmed by 3 bases and the J gene end by 0 bases; junction bases not matched to a gene: 7. The CDR3 sequence: CASSHRTGRLNTEAFF. Here the CDR3 DNA reads TGCGCCAGCAGCCATCGGACAGGCCGCCTGAACACTGAAGCTTTCTTT.

V gene TRBV5-1 combines with J gene TRBJ1-1; 7 bases map to TRBD1. After removal of 1 base from V and 3 bases from J, the junction contained 9 bases not matched to a gene. Germline V lookup: CDR1 SGHRS, CDR2 YFSETQ. This CDR3 contains 16 residues. CDR3 coding DNA: TGCGCCAGCAGCTTGTTGGGAACAGGGGAGTACACTGAAGCTTTCTTT. This sequence encodes CASSLLGTGEYTEAFF.

The chain links TRBV11-3 to TRBJ1-2, with TRBD1 identical over 8 bases. The CDR3 is 16 amino acids. Looked up from germline, CDR1 is SGHNT and CDR2 is YENEEA. J lost 8 bases, V lost 3 bases, and 14 bases had no gene match. The CDR3 nucleotides read TGTGCCAGCAGCTTTTCCGGACAGGGCACAGTTTGGGGCTACACCTTC. Translation gives CASSFSGQGTVWGYTF.

The chain has TRBV19 and TRBJ2-7; 8 bases line up with TRBD2. The V gene's germline CDR1 is LNHDA and CDR2 SQIVND (reference sequence). CDR3 length: 13 amino acids. V was pared by 6 bases and J by 2 bases, with 3 bases of the junction left unmatched. CDR3 sequence (DNA): TGTGCCAGTAGGGCGGGGGGCGCCTACGAGCAGTACTTC. This sequence encodes CASRAGGAYEQYF. Based on the CDR3 plus reference TRBV19 and TRBJ2-7, the full variable domain is DGGITQSPKYLFRKEGQNVTLSCEQNLNHDAMYWYRQDPGQGLRLIYYSQIVNDFQKGDIAEGYSVSREKKESFPLTVTSAQKNPTAFYLCASRAGGAYEQYFGPGTRLTVT.

The chain employs TRBV19 and TRBJ1-3; TRBD1 aligns across 8 bases. The CDR3 runs to 14 residues. Trimming took 2 bases from V and 5 from J; bases not matched to a gene: 2. Germline-derived CDR1 and CDR2 are LNHDA and SQIVND (reference sequence). CDR3 amino acids: CASSIQGARNTIYF. In DNA, the CDR3 is TGTGCCAGTAGTATACAGGGGGCAAGAAACACCATATATTTT.

This chain joins TRBV10-3 and TRBJ2-7; D unresolved. The V and J ends lost 3 bases and 2 bases respectively, with 14 bases between them. From germline, CDR1 is ENHRY and CDR2 SYGVKD. This CDR3 is 15 amino acids long. CDR3 residues: CAISDIGGRTYEQYF. In nucleotides, the CDR3 is TGTGCCATCAGTGATATCGGCGGCAGAACCTACGAGCAGTACTTC.

The chain combines TRBV5-1 with TRBJ2-5; 7 bases line up with TRBD1. Trimming cost V 0 bases and J 5 bases; bases outside gene matches: 4. Germline CDR1 is SGHRS and CDR2 is YFSETQ. This CDR3 spans 14 amino acids. The CDR3 is CASSLDRGAETQYF. CDR3 bases: TGCGCCAGCAGCTTGGACAGGGGCGCGGAGACCCAGTACTTC. The variable domain in full, completed from reference TRBV5-1 and TRBJ2-5, reads KAGVTQTPRYLIKTRGQQVTLSCSPISGHRSVSWYQQTPGQGLQFLFEYFSETQRNKGNFPGRFSGRQFSNSRSEMNVSTLELGDSALYLCASSLDRGAETQYFGPGTRLLVL.

This chain connects TRBV7-7 to TRBJ2-5; 8 bases map to TRBD1. This CDR3 is 14 amino acids long. Germline V lookup: CDR1 SSHAT, CDR2 FNYEAQ (reference sequence). V was clipped by 2 bases and J by 5 bases; unmatched bases: 4. DNA for the CDR3: TGTGCCAGCAGCTTACAGGGGGCAGGGGAGACCCAGTACTTC. It encodes CASSLQGAGETQYF.

This rearrangement joins TRBV11-2 to TRBJ2-1; no definite D call. Trimming stripped 4 bases from V and 9 bases from J, with 13 bases between. Germline V gene sequence: CDR1 SGHAT, CDR2 FQNNGV. The CDR3 contains 13 residues. The DNA for the CDR3 is TGTGCCAGCAGCTCCGATCTTAGTCGTGAGCAGTTCTTC. The encoded protein is CASSSDLSREQFF.

The rearrangement uses TRBV29-1 and TRBJ2-7; tentative D call: TRBD1 (6 bases). This CDR3 region has 16 residues. Germline V CDR1 and CDR2: SQVTM, ANQGSEA. V was clipped by 1 base and J by 0 bases, with 16 bases between them. In DNA form, the CDR3 reads TGCAGCGTTGAAGGTGGGGGCGCAGGAAGCTCCTACGAGCAGTACTTC. It translates to CSVEGGGAGSSYEQYF.

This clone was observed once. The J gene is TRBJ2-7, the V gene TRBV6-5; D might be TRBD2 (6 bases). Trimming took off 2 bases at V and 3 bases at J, with 14 bases between the two ends. This CDR3 has 15 amino acids. The germline V gene has CDR1 MNHEY and CDR2 SVGAGI. CDR3 region: CASSYRRDPNYEQYF. The CDR3 region has the DNA TGTGCCAGCAGTTACAGGCGGGACCCAAACTACGAGCAGTACTTC.

J is TRBJ1-1 and V is TRBV5-1; possibly TRBD1 for D (5 bases). This CDR3 region has 15 residues. Trimming removed 1 base from V and 1 base from J, with 11 bases in between. CDR1 is SGHRS and CDR2 is YFSETQ in the germline V gene. The CDR3 here is CASSLIRTGNTEAFF. The CDR3 nucleotides read TGCGCCAGCAGCTTGATAAGAACAGGGAACACTGAAGCTTTCTTT.

The chain employs TRBV23-1 and TRBJ1-5; 7 bases line up with TRBD1. TRBV23-1 is known as an ORF, though its function is uncertain. The J segment lost 3 bases and the V segment lost 8 bases, leaving 4 bases of the junction unmatched. CDR3 length equals 13 residues. DNA of the CDR3: TGCGCCAGCTCTGGACAGGTCAATCAGCCCCAGCATTTT. Amino acids: CASSGQVNQPQHF.

V usage is TRBV29-1 and J usage is TRBJ1-5; perhaps TRBD1 as D (5 bases). The V end was cut by 5 bases, the J end by 6 bases, with 11 bases between. From germline, CDR1 is SQVTM and CDR2 ANQGSEA. This CDR3 comprises 12 residues. CDR3: CSVREGSQPQHF. CDR3 nucleotide sequence: TGCAGCGTTAGGGAGGGGAGTCAGCCCCAGCATTTT.

The chain couples TRBV7-3 to TRBJ2-1, with TRBD1 identical over 10 bases. Germline CDR1 reads SGHTA; CDR2 reads FQGTGA. With 4 bases clipped from V and 5 bases from J, the junction kept 5 bases outside the gene matches. This CDR3 comprises 15 residues. Here the CDR3 DNA reads TGTGCCAGCAGCTCCGGGACAGGGGTTGACAATGAGCAGTTCTTC. It encodes CASSSGTGVDNEQFF.

V and J are TRBV7-2 and TRBJ1-4; D gene uncertain. Germline V lookup: CDR1 SGHTA, CDR2 FQGNSA. The V gene lost 2 bases and the J gene lost 4 bases, with 8 bases spanning the gap. The CDR3 contains 14 residues. The CDR3 bases are TGTGCCAGCAGCTTATACGGGATTAATGAAAAACTGTTTTTT. Translation gives CASSLYGINEKLFF.

V and J are TRBV25-1 and TRBJ1-4; D may be TRBD1 (5 bases). Between the trimmed V and J ends, which lost 0 bases and 8 bases, there was a span of 13 bases. CDR3 length: 15 residues. Germline CDR1 is MGHDK and CDR2 is SYGVNS. CDR3 sequence reads: CASSEYNGGGEKLFF. CDR3 sequence (DNA): TGTGCCAGCAGTGAATATAATGGGGGGGGAGAAAAACTGTTTTTT.

V gene TRBV7-9 combines with J gene TRBJ2-5; TRBD2 matches at 14 bases. CDR1 is SEHNR, CDR2 FQNEAQ, per germline (reference sequence). Losses at the gene ends were 5 bases for V and 5 bases for J; bases not matched to a gene: 7. CDR3 length: 16 residues. CDR3 amino acids: CASSPGLAGVPETQYF. The CDR3 nucleotides read TGTGCCAGCAGCCCGGGACTAGCGGGGGTCCCTGAGACCCAGTACTTC.

This clone was counted ten times or more. This chain uses TRBV5-6 with TRBJ2-3, with 8 bases identical to TRBD1. This CDR3 spans 15 amino acids. The V and J ends lost 0 bases and 2 bases, in that order; junction bases with no gene match: 2. Germline loops: CDR1 SGHDT, CDR2 YYEEEE. CDR3: CASSLGQGFTDTQYF. The CDR3 DNA is TGTGCCAGCAGCTTGGGACAGGGGTTCACAGATACGCAGTATTTT.

V gene TRBV7-8 combines with J gene TRBJ2-2; 10 positions agree with TRBD1. Trimming at V came to 4 bases and at J to 3 bases, leaving 5 bases not matched to a gene. Germline V gene sequence: CDR1 SGHVS, CDR2 FQNEAQ. This CDR3 region has 16 residues. The chain's CDR3 is CASSWRDRGDTGELFF. CDR3 DNA sequence: TGTGCCAGCAGCTGGAGGGACAGGGGTGACACCGGGGAGCTGTTTTTT. Using reference TRBV7-8 and TRBJ2-2 for the parts outside the CDR3, the full variable domain is GAGVSQSPRYKVAKRGQDVALRCDPISGHVSLFWYQQALGQGPEFLTYFQNEAQLDKSGLPSDRFFAERPEGSVSTLKIQRTQQEDSAVYLCASSWRDRGDTGELFFGEGSRLTVL.

This clone was observed a single time. V usage is TRBV5-4 and J usage is TRBJ2-5; 8 positions agree with TRBD2. The CDR3 is made up of 15 amino acids. In germline, CDR1 is SGHNT, CDR2 YYREEE (reference sequence). Unmatched junction bases numbered 3, after V lost 1 base and J lost 1 base. CDR3 coding DNA: TGTGCCAGCAGCTTGTGGCTAGCGGGCCAAGAGACCCAGTACTTC. Translated: CASSLWLAGQETQYF.